One TCR beta chain is described in this entry. This sample was taken from a study of molecular identifiers for immune sequencing clone quantification. TCRdb reprocessed the PCR reads with MiXCR, giving one entry per CDR3 protein. The table shows approximately 630,000 distinct CDR3 sequences, with approximately 24% occurring only once. The V and J ends lost 0 bases and 0 bases respectively, with 9 bases between them. Germline V CDR1 and CDR2: MNHNY, SVGAGI (reference sequence). The CDR3 extends over 15 amino acids. Sequencing was performed on naive CD8+ T cells from blood, with Jurkat cell RNA spiked in. This sample's subset: FACS-sorted CD8+CD4-CCR7+CD45RA+ naive T cells. This sequence was found in a human donor in good health. Some libraries in this study had Jurkat cell RNA spiked in. The rearrangement links TRBV6-6 to TRBJ2-7; D is unresolved. DNA for the CDR3: TGTGCCAGCAGTTACTCGATACAGAGCTCCTACGAGCAGTACTTC. It translates to CASSYSIQSSYEQYF.